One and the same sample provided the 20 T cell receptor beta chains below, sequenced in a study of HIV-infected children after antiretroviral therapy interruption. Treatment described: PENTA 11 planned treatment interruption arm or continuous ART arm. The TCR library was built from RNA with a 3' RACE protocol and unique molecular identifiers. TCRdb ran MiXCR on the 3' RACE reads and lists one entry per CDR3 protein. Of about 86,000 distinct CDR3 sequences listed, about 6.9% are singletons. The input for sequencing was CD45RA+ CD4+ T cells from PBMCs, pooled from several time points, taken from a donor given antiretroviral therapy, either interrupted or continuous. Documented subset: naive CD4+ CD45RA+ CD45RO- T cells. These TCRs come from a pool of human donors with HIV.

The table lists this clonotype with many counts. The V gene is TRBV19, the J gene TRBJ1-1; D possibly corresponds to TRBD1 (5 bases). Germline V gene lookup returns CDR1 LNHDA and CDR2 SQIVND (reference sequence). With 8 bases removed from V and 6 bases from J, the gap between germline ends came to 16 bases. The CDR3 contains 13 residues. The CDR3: CASGTEGWAEAFF. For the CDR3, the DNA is TGTGCCAGTGGGACGGAGGGTTGGGCTGAAGCTTTCTTT. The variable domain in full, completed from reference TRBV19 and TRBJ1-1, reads DGGITQSPKYLFRKEGQNVTLSCEQNLNHDAMYWYRQDPGQGLRLIYYSQIVNDFQKGDIAEGYSVSREKKESFPLTVTSAQKNPTAFYLCASGTEGWAEAFFGQGTRLTVV.

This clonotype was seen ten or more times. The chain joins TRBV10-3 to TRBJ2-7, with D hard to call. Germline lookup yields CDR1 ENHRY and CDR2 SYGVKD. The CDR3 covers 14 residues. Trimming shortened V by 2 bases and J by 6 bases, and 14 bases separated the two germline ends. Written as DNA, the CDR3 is TGTGCCATCAGTGAGGGCCCGGGTATAGGCGAGCAGTACTTC. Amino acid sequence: CAISEGPGIGEQYF.

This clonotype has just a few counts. The DNA of the CDR3 is TGTGCCAGCACACCCCAAACCCCGTCTGAAGCTTTCTTT. As protein: CASTPQTPSEAFF. The chain uses TRBV6-6 and TRBJ1-1; D is unclear. The CDR3 totals 13 residues. V lost 7 bases and J lost 6, with 15 bases in between. Germline lookup yields CDR1 MNHNY and CDR2 SVGAGI (reference sequence).

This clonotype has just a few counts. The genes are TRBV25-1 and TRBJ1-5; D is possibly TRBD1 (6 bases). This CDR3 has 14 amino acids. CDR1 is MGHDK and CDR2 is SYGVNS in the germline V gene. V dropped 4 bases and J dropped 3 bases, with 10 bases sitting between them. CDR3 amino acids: CASSGGQFNQPQHF. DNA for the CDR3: TGTGCCAGCAGTGGAGGACAGTTCAATCAGCCCCAGCATTTT. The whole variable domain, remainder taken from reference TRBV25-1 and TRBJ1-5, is EADIYQTPRYLVIGTGKKITLECSQTMGHDKMYWYQQDPGMELHLIHYSYGVNSTEKGDLSSESTVSRIRTEHFPLTLESARPSHTSQYLCASSGGQFNQPQHFGDGTRLSIL.

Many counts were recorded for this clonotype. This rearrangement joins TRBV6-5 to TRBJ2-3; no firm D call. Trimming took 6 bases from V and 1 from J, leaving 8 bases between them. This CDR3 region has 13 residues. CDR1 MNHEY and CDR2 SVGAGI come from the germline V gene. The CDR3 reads CASSRTRTDTQYF. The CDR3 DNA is TGTGCCAGCAGCCGGACCCGCACAGATACGCAGTATTTT.

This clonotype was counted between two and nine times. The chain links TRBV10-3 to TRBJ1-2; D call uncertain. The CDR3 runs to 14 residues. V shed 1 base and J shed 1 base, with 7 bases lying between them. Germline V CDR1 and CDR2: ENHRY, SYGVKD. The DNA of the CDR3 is TGTGCCATCAGTGAGTTGGGGAGTAACTATGGCTACACCTTC. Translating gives CAISELGSNYGYTF.

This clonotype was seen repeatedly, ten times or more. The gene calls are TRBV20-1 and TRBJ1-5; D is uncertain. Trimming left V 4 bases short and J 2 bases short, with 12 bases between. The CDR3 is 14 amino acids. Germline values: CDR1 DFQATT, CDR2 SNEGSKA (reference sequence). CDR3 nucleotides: TGCAGTGCTAAGGGAATGGTTGGCAATCAGCCCCAGCATTTT. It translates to CSAKGMVGNQPQHF.

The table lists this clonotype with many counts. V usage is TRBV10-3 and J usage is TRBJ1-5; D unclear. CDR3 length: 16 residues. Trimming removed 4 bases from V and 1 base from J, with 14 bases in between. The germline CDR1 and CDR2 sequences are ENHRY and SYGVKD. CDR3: CAISARQVQSNQPQHF. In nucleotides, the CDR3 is TGTGCCATCAGTGCCCGACAAGTCCAAAGCAATCAGCCCCAGCATTTT.

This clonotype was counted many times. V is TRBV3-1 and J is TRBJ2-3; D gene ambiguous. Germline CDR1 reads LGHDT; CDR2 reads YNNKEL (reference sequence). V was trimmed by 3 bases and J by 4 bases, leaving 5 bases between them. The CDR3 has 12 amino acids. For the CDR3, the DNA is TGTGCCAGCAGCCAGTACCCAGATACGCAGTATTTT. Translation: CASSQYPDTQYF.

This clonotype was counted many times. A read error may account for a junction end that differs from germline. CDR3: CASSARDRVF. In nucleotides, the CDR3 is TGTGCCAGCAGTGCCCGGGACAGGGTTTTT. The chain is built from TRBV6-1 and TRBJ1-4; 9 positions agree with TRBD1. Germline loops: CDR1 MNHNS, CDR2 SASEGT. This CDR3 is 10 amino acids long.

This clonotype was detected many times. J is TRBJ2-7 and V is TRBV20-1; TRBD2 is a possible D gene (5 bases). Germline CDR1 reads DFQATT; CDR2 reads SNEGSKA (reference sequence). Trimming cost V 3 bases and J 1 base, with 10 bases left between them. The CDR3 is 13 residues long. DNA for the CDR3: TGCAGTGCTAGGCCAGCGGTATCCTACGAGCAGTACTTC. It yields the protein CSARPAVSYEQYF.

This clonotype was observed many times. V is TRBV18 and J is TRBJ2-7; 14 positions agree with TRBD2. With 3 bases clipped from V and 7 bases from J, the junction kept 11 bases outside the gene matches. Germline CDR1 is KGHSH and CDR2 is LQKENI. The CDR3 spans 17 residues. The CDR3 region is CASSPTGTSGSGVEQYF. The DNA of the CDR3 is TGTGCCAGCTCACCTACCGGGACTAGCGGGAGCGGCGTGGAGCAGTACTTC.

CDR3 residues: CASSLYGASYEQYF. The CDR3 DNA reads TGTGCCAGCAGCTTATATGGGGCGTCCTACGAGCAGTACTTC. The chain uses TRBV11-1 and TRBJ2-7, with D tentatively TRBD1 (5 bases). The germline V gene encodes CDR1 SGHAT and CDR2 FQDESV (reference sequence). Trimming stripped 2 bases from V and 1 base from J, with 9 bases between. This CDR3 is 14 amino acids long.

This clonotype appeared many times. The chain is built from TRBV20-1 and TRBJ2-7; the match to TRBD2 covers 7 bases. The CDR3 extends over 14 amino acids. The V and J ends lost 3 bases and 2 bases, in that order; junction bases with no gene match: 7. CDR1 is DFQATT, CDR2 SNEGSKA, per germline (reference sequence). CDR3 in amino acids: CSASLAGVPYEQYF. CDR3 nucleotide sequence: TGCAGTGCTAGCCTGGCGGGGGTCCCCTACGAGCAGTACTTC.

The CDR3 spells CSARGAGAYNEQFF. The CDR3 nucleotides are TGCAGTGCTAGGGGAGCGGGAGCTTACAATGAGCAGTTCTTC. This sequence joins TRBV20-1 and TRBJ2-1; 8 bases agree with TRBD2. Looked up from germline, CDR1 is DFQATT and CDR2 is SNEGSKA (reference sequence). V lost 3 bases to trimming and J lost 4 bases; unmatched junction nucleotides: 5. The CDR3 is made up of 14 amino acids.

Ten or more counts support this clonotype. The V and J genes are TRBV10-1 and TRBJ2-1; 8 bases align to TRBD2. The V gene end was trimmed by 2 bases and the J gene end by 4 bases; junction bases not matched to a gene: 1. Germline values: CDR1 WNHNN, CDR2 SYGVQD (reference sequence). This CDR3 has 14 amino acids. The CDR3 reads CASSEREGYNEQFF. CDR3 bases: TGCGCCAGCAGTGAGCGGGAGGGATACAATGAGCAGTTCTTC.

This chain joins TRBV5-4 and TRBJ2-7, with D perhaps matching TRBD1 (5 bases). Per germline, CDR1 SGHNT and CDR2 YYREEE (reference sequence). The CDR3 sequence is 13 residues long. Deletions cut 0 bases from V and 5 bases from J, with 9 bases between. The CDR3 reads CASSLDRSDEQYF. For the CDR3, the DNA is TGTGCCAGCAGCTTGGACAGGAGCGACGAGCAGTACTTC.

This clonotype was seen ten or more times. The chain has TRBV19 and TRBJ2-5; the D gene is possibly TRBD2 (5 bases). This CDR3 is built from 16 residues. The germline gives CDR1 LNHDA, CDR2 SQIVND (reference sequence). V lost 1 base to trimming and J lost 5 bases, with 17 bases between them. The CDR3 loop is CASSIVSFRTSETQYF. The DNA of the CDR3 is TGTGCCAGTAGTATAGTCTCCTTCCGGACTTCGGAGACCCAGTACTTC.

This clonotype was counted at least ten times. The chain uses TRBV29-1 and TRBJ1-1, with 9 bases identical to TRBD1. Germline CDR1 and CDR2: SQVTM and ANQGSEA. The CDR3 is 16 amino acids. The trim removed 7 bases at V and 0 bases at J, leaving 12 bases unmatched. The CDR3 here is CSATSRQGGMNTEAFF. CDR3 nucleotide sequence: TGCAGCGCAACCTCTCGACAGGGGGGGATGAACACTGAAGCTTTCTTT.

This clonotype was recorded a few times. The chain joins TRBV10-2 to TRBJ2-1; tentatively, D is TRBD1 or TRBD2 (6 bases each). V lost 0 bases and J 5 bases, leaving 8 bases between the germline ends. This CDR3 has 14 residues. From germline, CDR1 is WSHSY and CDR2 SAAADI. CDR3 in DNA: TGCGCCAGCAGTGAGTCGAGGGGGGACAATGAGCAGTTCTTC. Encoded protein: CASSESRGDNEQFF.